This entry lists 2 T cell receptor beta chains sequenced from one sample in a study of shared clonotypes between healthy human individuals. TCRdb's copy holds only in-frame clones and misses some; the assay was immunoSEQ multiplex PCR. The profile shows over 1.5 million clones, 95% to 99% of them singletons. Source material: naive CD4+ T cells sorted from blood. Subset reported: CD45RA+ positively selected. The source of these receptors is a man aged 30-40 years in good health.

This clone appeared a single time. The CDR3 sequence: CSGVAGDSYEQYF. CDR3 coding DNA: TGCAGCGGCGTAGCGGGAGACTCCTACGAGCAGTACTTC. The chain links TRBV29-1 to TRBJ2-7, with 9 nucleotides matching TRBD2. V dropped 7 bases and J dropped 0; count of bases not matched to a gene: 4. The CDR3 contains 13 residues. The V gene's germline CDR1 is SQVTM and CDR2 ANQGSEA.

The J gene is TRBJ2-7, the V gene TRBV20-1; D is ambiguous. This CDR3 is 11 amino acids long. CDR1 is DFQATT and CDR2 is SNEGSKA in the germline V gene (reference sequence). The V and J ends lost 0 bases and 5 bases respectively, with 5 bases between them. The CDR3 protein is CSARDGNEQYF. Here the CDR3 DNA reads TGCAGTGCTAGAGATGGGAACGAGCAGTACTTC.